Detailed here is one TCR beta chain. This entry comes from a study of T cell changes during pregnancy in multiple sclerosis. Clones were sequenced by immunoSEQ multiplex PCR, and TCRdb holds only the in-frame ones, with some missing. Here the sample spans about 22,000 clones, approximately 90% being singletons. The CDR3 has 13 amino acids. The V gene's germline CDR1 is SGHRS and CDR2 YFSETQ. V was trimmed by 4 bases and J by 6 bases, leaving 10 bases between them. The chain combines TRBV5-1 with TRBJ2-2; no clear D. Specimen: CD4+ T cells from peripheral blood mononuclear cells, collected after pregnancy. The clonotype comes from a female donor in good health, enrolled as a control in a pregnancy study. In nucleotides, the CDR3 is TGCGCCAGCAGCCCGTACGGTTCCGGGGAGCTGTTTTTT. Translating gives CASSPYGSGELFF. Variable domain in full (rest from reference TRBV5-1 and TRBJ2-2): KAGVTQTPRYLIKTRGQQVTLSCSPISGHRSVSWYQQTPGQGLQFLFEYFSETQRNKGNFPGRFSGRQFSNSRSEMNVSTLELGDSALYLCASSPYGSGELFFGEGSRLTVL.